This TCR beta chain was recorded in a study of blood T cells in healthy people across ages. Sample-barcoded 5' priming and a J-beta primer mix drove a second PCR of 7 to 11 cycles. A single record per CDR3 protein comes from TCRdb applying MiXCR to the 5' RACE reads. The data show roughly 640,000 distinct CDR3 sequences, 25% to 35% seen once. This clonotype came up many times. V lost 2 bases and J lost 9; bases outside the gene matches: 6. Germline CDR1 SGHRS, CDR2 YFSETQ. The length of the CDR3 is 16 residues. J is TRBJ2-1 and V is TRBV5-1, with 15 nucleotides matching TRBD2. Source material: blood. The receptor was derived from a woman aged 80 or older in good health. This CDR3 reads CASSLTGLAGGGEQFF. CDR3 DNA sequence: TGCGCCAGCAGCTTAACCGGACTAGCGGGGGGGGGTGAGCAGTTCTTC.